The sequence of this T cell receptor (beta chain) was determined in a study of cytomegalovirus exposure and HLA in healthy donors. Study results and caveats: High specificity and sensitivity for cytomegalovirus status were reported for the classifier. CMV serostatus was the sole immune exposure data available. TCR beta V- and J-gene trimming was later associated with a missense DCLRE1C variant.

The donors gave bone marrow, and they were healthy. With 60 Vbeta and 13 Jbeta primers, the PCR was carried out. Produced via immunoSEQ multiplex PCR; TCRdb's table is partial and in-frame only. The table has 150,000 to 190,000 clones, 82% seen once. V lost 4 bases and J lost 5, with 18 bases in between. The CDR3 spans 15 residues. Per germline, CDR1 SGHDT and CDR2 YYEEEE. As regards this clone: Its target is not known.

This chain links TRBV5-6 with TRBJ1-1; TRBD1 might be the D (5 bases). The TCR originated in a woman aged 45 to 65 in good health and CMV-seropositive. The material sequenced was PBMCs. CDR3 coding DNA: TGTGCCAGCAGCAGGAGGACACGGGGAGGGACTGAAGCTTTCTTT. Protein product: CASSRRTRGGTEAFF.